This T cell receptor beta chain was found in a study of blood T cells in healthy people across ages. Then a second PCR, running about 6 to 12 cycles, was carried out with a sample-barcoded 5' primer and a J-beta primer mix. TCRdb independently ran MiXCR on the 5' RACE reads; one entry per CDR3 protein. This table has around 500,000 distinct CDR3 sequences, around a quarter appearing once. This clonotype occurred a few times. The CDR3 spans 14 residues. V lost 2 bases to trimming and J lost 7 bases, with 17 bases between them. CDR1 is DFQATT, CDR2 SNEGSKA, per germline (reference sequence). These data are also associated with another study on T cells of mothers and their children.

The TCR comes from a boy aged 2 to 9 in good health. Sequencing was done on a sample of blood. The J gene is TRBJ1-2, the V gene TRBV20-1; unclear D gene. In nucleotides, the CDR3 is TGCAGTGCTAGACCAGCACGGGGTGCGGCTGGCTACACCTTC. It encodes CSARPARGAAGYTF.